One TCR beta chain is described in this entry. Its target is not known. The sample belongs to a study of radiotherapy plus CTLA-4 blockade in lung cancer. There are 15 residues in the CDR3. V lost 6 bases and J lost 5, with 19 bases in between. Per the germline V gene, CDR1 is SSHAT and CDR2 is FNYEAQ (reference sequence). Study-wide points: Some TCR clones had been derived from tumors. These clones expanded in peripheral blood after radiotherapy plus ipilimumab.

Method: immunoSEQ multiplex PCR; TCRdb's copy keeps in-frame clones and lacks some. The sample has 64,000 or so clones, around 74% seen once. The chain couples TRBV7-7 to TRBJ2-5; possibly TRBD2 for D (5 bases). Sequenced here: peripheral blood, sampled from a patient treated with radiotherapy plus ipilimumab. The clonotype comes from a human donor with non-small cell lung cancer whose response to radiotherapy plus ipilimumab could not be evaluated. The CDR3 region is CASRFPGTRWETQYF. The CDR3 DNA is TGTGCCAGCAGGTTTCCGGGAACAAGGTGGGAGACCCAGTACTTC.